These 25 T cell receptor beta chains were sequenced from one sample in a study of blood T cell repertoires in COVID-19. Assay: immunoSEQ multiplex PCR; the TCRdb copy retains only in-frame clones and omits some. Of 150,000 to 200,000 clones in the sample, roughly 90% were seen once. Sequenced sample: peripheral blood. The origin of the receptors is a man under 40 with COVID-19, enrolled during active disease.

This chain uses TRBV28 with TRBJ2-7, with D perhaps matching TRBD1 (6 bases). With 1 base removed from V and 3 bases from J, the gap between germline ends came to 13 bases. Looked up from germline, CDR1 is MDHEN and CDR2 is SYDVKM. The CDR3 runs 15 residues. The CDR3 region has the DNA TGTGCCAGCAGTTTATTAGAAACAGGGCTCTACGAGCAGTACTTC. Protein product: CASSLLETGLYEQYF. The complete variable domain, with remaining parts taken from reference TRBV28 and TRBJ2-7, reads DVKVTQSSRYLVKRTGEKVFLECVQDMDHENMFWYRQDPGLGLRLIYFSYDVKMKEKGDIPEGYSVSREKKERFSLILESASTNQTSMYLCASSLLETGLYEQYFGPGTRLTVT.

The genes are TRBV6-2 or TRBV6-3 and TRBJ1-2, with D possibly matching TRBD1 (6 bases). CDR3 length: 12 amino acids. CDR1 and CDR2 (germline): MNHEY, SVGEGT. Trimming removed 5 bases from V and 8 bases from J, with 12 bases in between. The CDR3 is CASSQTGSGYTF. In nucleotides, the CDR3 is TGTGCCAGCAGTCAAACAGGGAGCGGCTACACCTTC.

This clone was detected only once. The chain links TRBV6-6 to TRBJ1-4; possibly TRBD1 for D (6 bases). Germline V gene lookup returns CDR1 MNHNY and CDR2 SVGAGI (reference sequence). This CDR3 is built from 17 residues. Trimming pared 5 bases from V and 5 bases from J, leaving 21 bases between. Written as DNA, the CDR3 is TGTGCCAGCAGTCGCCTAGCATTGGGGCAGGGGAATGAAAAACTGTTTTTT. It encodes CASSRLALGQGNEKLFF.

V usage is TRBV5-4 and J usage is TRBJ2-7, with a possible D match to TRBD2 (5 bases). V was shortened by 5 bases and J by 5 bases, with 20 bases between the two germline ends. The CDR3 totals 15 residues. Germline CDR1 and CDR2: SGHNT and YYREEE (reference sequence). The CDR3 DNA follows: TGTGCCAGCAGTCACGGTGGTAGGGAGAGGGACGAGCAGTACTTC. This gives the protein CASSHGGRERDEQYF.

The chain has TRBV6-5 and TRBJ1-3, with 7 bases that match TRBD1. The junction had 5 bases not matched to a gene; V was cut back by 6 bases and J by 0 bases. CDR3 size: 15 residues. Germline V gives CDR1 MNHEY, CDR2 SVGAGI. The CDR3 is CASRWDRSSGNTIYF. CDR3 nucleotide sequence: TGTGCCAGCAGATGGGACAGATCCTCTGGAAACACCATATATTTT.

The rearrangement uses TRBV29-1 and TRBJ1-2; 7 bases match TRBD1. The V gene's germline CDR1 is SQVTM and CDR2 ANQGSEA. The CDR3 runs 13 residues. V lost 3 bases and J lost 1; bases outside the gene matches: 2. CDR3 coding DNA: TGCAGCGTTGACCGACAGGGTAACTATGGCTACACCTTC. Translated, it gives CSVDRQGNYGYTF.

This clone is a singleton in its sample. This chain links TRBV5-1 with TRBJ1-6; TRBD1 agrees at 7 bases. The junction had 12 bases not matched to a gene; V was cut back by 0 bases and J by 6 bases. The CDR3 length is 18 residues. The germline CDR1 and CDR2 sequences are SGHRS and YFSETQ. CDR3 bases: TGCGCCAGCAGCTTGGGCTTGACAGGGAAATCGAGTAATTCACCCCTCCACTTT. Amino acid sequence: CASSLGLTGKSSNSPLHF.

The chain employs TRBV28 and TRBJ2-2; no reliable D call. The CDR3 runs 17 residues. V was shortened by 1 base and J by 3 bases, with 15 bases between the two germline ends. Germline-derived CDR1 and CDR2 are MDHEN and SYDVKM. The CDR3 nucleotides read TGTGCCAGCAGTTTATCTAGGAGCAGAACCCACACCGGGGAGCTGTTTTTT. As protein: CASSLSRSRTHTGELFF.

The chain has TRBV7-2 and TRBJ2-2; unclear D gene. This CDR3 comprises 14 residues. Germline V gives CDR1 SGHTA, CDR2 FQGNSA. Trimming pared 2 bases from V and 1 base from J, leaving 5 bases between. The CDR3: CASSLSLNTGELFF. The CDR3 region has the DNA TGTGCCAGCAGCTTATCTTTGAACACCGGGGAGCTGTTTTTT.

In regard to this clone: Other DNA sequences in this specimen translate into the identical CDR3. The chain carries TRBV24-1 and TRBJ2-3; the match to TRBD1 covers 8 bases. Germline loops: CDR1 KGHDR, CDR2 SFDVKD. The J segment lost 2 bases and the V segment lost 9 bases, leaving 3 bases of the junction unmatched. The CDR3 totals 13 residues. CDR3 nucleotide sequence: TGTGCCACCGGGACAGGATCCACAGATACGCAGTATTTT. It yields the protein CATGTGSTDTQYF.

The rearrangement links TRBV6-1 to TRBJ1-1, with 9 bases matching TRBD1. Trimming at V came to 6 bases and at J to 6 bases, leaving 8 bases not matched to a gene. Looked up from germline, CDR1 is MNHNS and CDR2 is SASEGT. CDR3 length: 14 residues. CDR3 amino acids: CASRIDRGVAEAFF. DNA of the CDR3: TGTGCCAGCAGGATAGACAGGGGGGTGGCTGAAGCTTTCTTT.

V usage is TRBV6-5 and J usage is TRBJ2-1; 12 nucleotides line up with TRBD2. Looked up from germline, CDR1 is MNHEY and CDR2 is SVGAGI. Germline trimming cut 4 bases from V and 13 bases from J; bases unmatched to any gene: 8. The CDR3 sequence is 14 residues long. CDR3 coding DNA: TGTGCCAGCAGTTCCCCGACTAGCGGGAGTTCACAGTTCTTC. Protein sequence: CASSSPTSGSSQFF.

The chain recombines TRBV7-2 with TRBJ1-2, with D perhaps TRBD1 (6 bases). Trimming cost V 6 bases and J 5 bases, with 19 bases left between them. CDR3 length equals 15 residues. CDR1 is SGHTA and CDR2 is FQGNSA in the germline V gene. Here the CDR3 DNA reads TGTGCCAGCAGTGGGTTGGACAGATCTGCTTATGGCTACACCTTC. Its protein product is CASSGLDRSAYGYTF.

The chain recombines TRBV27 with TRBJ1-5; D unresolved. The CDR3 runs 17 residues. V was trimmed by 5 bases and J by 4 bases, leaving 21 bases between them. Germline V gene sequence: CDR1 MNHEY, CDR2 SMNVEV (reference sequence). The CDR3 spells CASSLLAGPLQNQPQHF. The CDR3 DNA reads TGTGCCAGCAGTCTCCTCGCGGGTCCCTTACAAAATCAGCCCCAGCATTTT.

V and J are TRBV29-1 and TRBJ1-2; 8 bases match TRBD1. Germline values: CDR1 SQVTM, CDR2 ANQGSEA. The V and J ends lost 7 bases and 0 bases, in that order; junction bases with no gene match: 4. The length of the CDR3 is 13 residues. The chain's CDR3 is CSARQGSNYGYTF. The CDR3 bases are TGCAGCGCCCGACAGGGGTCTAACTATGGCTACACCTTC.

This chain uses TRBV7-2 with TRBJ2-5, with TRBD2 matching 9 bases. Losses at the gene ends were 8 bases for V and 0 bases for J; bases not matched to a gene: 4. CDR1 SGHTA and CDR2 FQGNSA come from the germline V gene. The CDR3 totals 14 residues. For the CDR3, the DNA is TGTGCCAGCCGGACTAGCGAAAACCAAGAGACCCAGTACTTC. It codes for CASRTSENQETQYF.

This clone showed up just a few times. This rearrangement joins TRBV15 to TRBJ2-4, with 12 bases matching TRBD1. The CDR3 sequence is 21 residues long. Trimming took 0 bases from V and 0 from J; bases not matched to a gene: 12. Germline values: CDR1 LNHNV, CDR2 YYDKDF (reference sequence). The CDR3 loop is CATSREYSGTGGSVAKNIQYF. The CDR3 nucleotides are TGTGCCACCAGCAGAGAATACTCCGGGACAGGGGGCTCGGTAGCCAAAAACATTCAGTACTTC.

This clone appeared once. The chain combines TRBV28 with TRBJ1-2, with D hard to call. This CDR3 spans 13 amino acids. Germline CDR1 is MDHEN and CDR2 is SYDVKM. V lost 5 bases and J lost 3, with 10 bases in between. The CDR3 coding sequence is TGTGCCAGCAGTCCGAGTGGTCACTATGGCTACACCTTC. Translated, it gives CASSPSGHYGYTF.

The chain carries TRBV4-2 and TRBJ2-5, with TRBD1 identical over 11 bases. Germline V gene lookup returns CDR1 LGHNA and CDR2 YNFKEQ. The CDR3 is 16 amino acids. J gave up 5 bases and V 1 base, and 6 bases lay outside the gene matches. CDR3 sequence: CASSQGGQGAQETQYF. The CDR3, as DNA: TGTGCCAGCAGCCAAGGCGGACAGGGGGCGCAGGAGACCCAGTACTTC.

The V and J genes are TRBV14 and TRBJ2-7; 14 positions match TRBD2. Per germline, CDR1 SGHDN and CDR2 FVKESK. V dropped 4 bases and J dropped 6; count of bases not matched to a gene: 2. The CDR3 has 14 residues. The CDR3 nucleotides are TGTGCCAGCAGCCGGGGACTAGCGGGAGCCGAGCAGTACTTC. It codes for CASSRGLAGAEQYF.

V usage is TRBV11-2 and J usage is TRBJ1-1; D unresolved. Trimming took off 2 bases at V and 5 bases at J, with 9 bases between the two ends. The germline gives CDR1 SGHAT, CDR2 FQNNGV. The CDR3 runs to 13 residues. For the CDR3, the DNA is TGTGCCAGCAGCTTATTCACGGGGACTGAAGCTTTCTTT. Translation: CASSLFTGTEAFF.

In its sample, this clone was seen once. The chain combines TRBV27 with TRBJ2-1, with D perhaps TRBD2 (6 bases). The CDR3 runs 16 residues. V was pared by 5 bases and J by 3 bases, with 17 bases between. Germline CDR1 reads MNHEY; CDR2 reads SMNVEV (reference sequence). The CDR3 protein is CASSLLTGGNYNEQFF. CDR3 DNA sequence: TGTGCCAGCAGTCTCTTGACTGGCGGGAACTACAATGAGCAGTTCTTC.

The rearrangement links TRBV19 to TRBJ1-1; D call uncertain. The germline V and J ends were trimmed by 3 bases and 2 bases, with 13 bases remaining between them. From germline, CDR1 is LNHDA and CDR2 SQIVND (reference sequence). This CDR3 has 15 residues. This chain's CDR3 is CASSMDGGINTEAFF. The CDR3 nucleotides are TGTGCCAGTAGTATGGACGGAGGGATTAACACTGAAGCTTTCTTT.

The V gene is TRBV27, the J gene TRBJ1-6; TRBD1 matches at 7 bases. CDR1 is MNHEY, CDR2 SMNVEV, per germline (reference sequence). V lost 8 bases, J lost 1 base, and 5 bases stayed unmatched. The CDR3 runs to 15 residues. The CDR3 loop reads CASSTGESYNSPLHF. Here the CDR3 DNA reads TGTGCCAGCTCTACAGGGGAGTCCTATAATTCACCCCTCCACTTT.

The CDR3 region has the DNA TGTGCCAGCAGCTTAGGGGGACAGATTAATGAAAAACTGTTTTTT. Residues: CASSLGGQINEKLFF. The chain couples TRBV7-2 to TRBJ1-4; 7 bases map to TRBD1. The V and J ends lost 1 base and 4 bases, in that order; junction bases with no gene match: 3. The germline V gene has CDR1 SGHTA and CDR2 FQGNSA. The CDR3 has 15 residues.